This T cell receptor (beta chain) was documented in a study of blood T cells in healthy people across ages. Study-wide points: Diversity figures derived from one million T cells were judged to underestimate the true value.

Each donor was a healthy Caucasian individual from Russia, aged roughly 6 to 90. Primers used in a second PCR of about 7 to 11 cycles were a sample-barcoded 5' primer and a J-beta primer mix. A template-switch adaptor containing 12 random nucleotides labeled each cDNA molecule. TCRdb re-analysed the 5' RACE reads in MiXCR, keeping a single row per CDR3 protein. In the table there are 1.5 million to 2 million distinct CDR3 sequences, around 50% of which are singletons. Germline CDR1 reads MNHEY; CDR2 reads SMNVEV (reference sequence). J was trimmed by 1 base and V by 7 bases; bases with no gene match: 5. The CDR3 contains 14 residues. A word on this clonotype: Its antigen is unidentified.

The J gene is TRBJ2-5, the V gene TRBV27; 8 bases fit TRBD2. The sequence came from a woman aged 40 to 50 in good health. The specimen was blood. This CDR3 is CASNRGGIQETQYF. In DNA, the CDR3 is TGTGCCAGCAATCGGGGGGGGATCCAAGAGACCCAGTACTTC.